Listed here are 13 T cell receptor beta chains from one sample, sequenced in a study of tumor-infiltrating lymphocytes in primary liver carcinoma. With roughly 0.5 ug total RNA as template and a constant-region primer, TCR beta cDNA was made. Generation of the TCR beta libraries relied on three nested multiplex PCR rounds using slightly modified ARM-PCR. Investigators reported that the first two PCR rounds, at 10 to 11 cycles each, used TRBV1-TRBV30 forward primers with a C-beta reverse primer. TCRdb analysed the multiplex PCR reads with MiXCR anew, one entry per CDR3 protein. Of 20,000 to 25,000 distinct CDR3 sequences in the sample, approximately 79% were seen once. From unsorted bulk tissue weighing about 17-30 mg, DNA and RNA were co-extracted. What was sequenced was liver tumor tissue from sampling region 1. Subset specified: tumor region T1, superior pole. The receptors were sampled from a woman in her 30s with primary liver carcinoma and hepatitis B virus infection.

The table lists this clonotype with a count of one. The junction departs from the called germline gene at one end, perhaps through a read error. The CDR3 is CASTQGRAGGYTF. The CDR3 coding sequence is TGCGCCAGCACTCAGGGGAGGGCTGGAGGCTACACCTTC. The chain joins TRBV11-2 to TRBJ1-2; weak D call: TRBD1 (6 bases). The CDR3 contains 13 residues. CDR1 is SGHAT and CDR2 is FQNNGV in the germline V gene.

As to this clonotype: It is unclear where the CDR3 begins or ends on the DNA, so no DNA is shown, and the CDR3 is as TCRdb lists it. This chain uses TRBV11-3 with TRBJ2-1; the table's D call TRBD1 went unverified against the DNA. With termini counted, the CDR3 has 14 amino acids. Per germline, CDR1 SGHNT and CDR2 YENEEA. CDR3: CASSLVGRGNELFF.

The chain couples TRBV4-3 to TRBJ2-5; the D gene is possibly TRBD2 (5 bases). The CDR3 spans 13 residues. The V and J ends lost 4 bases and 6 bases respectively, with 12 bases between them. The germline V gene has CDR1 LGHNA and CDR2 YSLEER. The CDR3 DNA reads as TGCGCCAGCAGCCCGACGAGGAGGCAGACCCAGTACTTC. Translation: CASSPTRRQTQYF.

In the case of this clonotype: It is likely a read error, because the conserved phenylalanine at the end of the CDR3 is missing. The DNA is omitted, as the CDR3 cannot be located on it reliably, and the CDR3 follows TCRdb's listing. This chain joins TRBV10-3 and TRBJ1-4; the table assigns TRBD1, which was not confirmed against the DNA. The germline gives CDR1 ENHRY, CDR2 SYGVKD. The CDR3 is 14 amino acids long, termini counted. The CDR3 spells CAISERGTNEKPSL.

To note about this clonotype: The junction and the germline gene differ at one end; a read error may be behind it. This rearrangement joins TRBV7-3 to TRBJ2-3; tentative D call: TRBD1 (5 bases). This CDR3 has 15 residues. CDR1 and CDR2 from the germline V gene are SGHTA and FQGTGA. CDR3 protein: CASNPYKGGTGTQYF. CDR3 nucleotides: TGTGCCAGCAACCCCTATAAAGGCGGCACAGGTACGCAATATTTT.

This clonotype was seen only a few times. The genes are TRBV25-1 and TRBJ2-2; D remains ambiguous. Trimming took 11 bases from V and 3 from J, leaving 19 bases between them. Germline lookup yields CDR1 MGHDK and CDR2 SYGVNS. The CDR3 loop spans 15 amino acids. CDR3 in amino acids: CALHGASPYTGELFF. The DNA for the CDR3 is TGTGCCCTTCATGGCGCTTCGCCTTACACCGGGGAGCTGTTTTTT. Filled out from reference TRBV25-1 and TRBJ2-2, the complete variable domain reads EADIYQTPRYLVIGTGKKITLECSQTMGHDKMYWYQQDPGMELHLIHYSYGVNSTEKGDLSSESTVSRIRTEHFPLTLESARPSHTSQYLCALHGASPYTGELFFGEGSRLTVL.

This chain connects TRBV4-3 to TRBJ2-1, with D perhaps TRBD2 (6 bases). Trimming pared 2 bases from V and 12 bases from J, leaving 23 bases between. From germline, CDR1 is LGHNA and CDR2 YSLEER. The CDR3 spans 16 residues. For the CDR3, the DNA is TGCGCCAGCAGCCAAAACGTAGCGGAAGCCAGAGGTGGGCAGTTCTTC. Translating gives CASSQNVAEARGGQFF.

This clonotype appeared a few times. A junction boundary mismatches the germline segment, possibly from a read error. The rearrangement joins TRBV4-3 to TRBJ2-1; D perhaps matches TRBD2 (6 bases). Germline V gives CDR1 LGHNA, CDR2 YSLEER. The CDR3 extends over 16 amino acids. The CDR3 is CASSQDAGSFYNEQFF. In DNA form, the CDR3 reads TGCGCCAGTAGCCAAGATGCGGGAAGCTTCTACAATGAGCAATTCTTC.

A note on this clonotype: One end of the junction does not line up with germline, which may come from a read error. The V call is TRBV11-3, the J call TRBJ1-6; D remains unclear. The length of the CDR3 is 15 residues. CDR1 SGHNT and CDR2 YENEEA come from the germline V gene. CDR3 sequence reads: CAISFKWSYNPPFHF. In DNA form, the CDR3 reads TGTGCCATCAGCTTTAAGTGGAGCTATAATCCACCCTTCCACTTT.

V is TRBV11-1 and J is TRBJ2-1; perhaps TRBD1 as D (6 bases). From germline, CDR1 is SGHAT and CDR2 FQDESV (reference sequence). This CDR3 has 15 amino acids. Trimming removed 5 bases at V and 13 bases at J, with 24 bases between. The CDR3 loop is CASSRRQVSYSEQFF. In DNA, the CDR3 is TGTGCCAGCAGCCGGAGACAGGTCTCCTACAGTGAACAGTTCTTC.

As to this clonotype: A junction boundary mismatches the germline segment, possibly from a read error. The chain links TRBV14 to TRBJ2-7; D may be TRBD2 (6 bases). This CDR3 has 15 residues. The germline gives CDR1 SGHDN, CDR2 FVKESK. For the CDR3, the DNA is TGTGTCAGCAGCCAGGCGGAGGGGACTGACTACGAACAGTACTTC. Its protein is CVSSQAEGTDYEQYF.

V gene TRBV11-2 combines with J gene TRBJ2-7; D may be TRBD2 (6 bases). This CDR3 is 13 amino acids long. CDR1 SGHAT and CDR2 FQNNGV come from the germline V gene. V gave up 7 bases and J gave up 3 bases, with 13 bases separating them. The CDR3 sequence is CASKNTGDYEQYF. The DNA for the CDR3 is TGTGCCAGCAAGAATACGGGGGACTACGAGCAGTACTTC.

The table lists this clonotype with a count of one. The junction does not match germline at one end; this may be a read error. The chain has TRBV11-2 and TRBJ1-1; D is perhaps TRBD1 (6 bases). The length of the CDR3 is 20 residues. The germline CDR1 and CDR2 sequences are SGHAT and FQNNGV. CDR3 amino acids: CASSARDMGRKRSSNTEASF. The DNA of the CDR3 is TGTGCCAGCAGCGCTCGGGACATGGGGCGTAAGAGGTCGAGTAACACTGAAGCTTCCTTT.